Each of the 32 T cell receptor beta chains below was sequenced from the same sample in a study of OX40 agonist ivuxolimab in advanced cancers. Measured with immunoSEQ multiplex PCR; TCRdb has only the in-frame clones, and not every one. This sample has fewer than 45,000 clones; 80% to 90% occur once, and the top ten carry under 40%. The sample was CD4+ or CD8+ T cells sorted from blood, taken in a trial of the OX40 agonist ivuxolimab. These receptors originate from an adult with an advanced solid tumor such as melanoma, head and neck, liver or kidney cancer.

V usage is TRBV6-5 and J usage is TRBJ2-7; D tentatively fits TRBD1 or TRBD2 (7 bases each). Trimming removed 0 bases at V and 4 bases at J, with 13 bases between. Germline-derived CDR1 and CDR2 are MNHEY and SVGAGI. The CDR3 has 15 residues. For the CDR3, the DNA is TGTGCCAGCAGTTACTCGGCAGGGGGGGGGTACGAGCAGTACTTC. Its protein is CASSYSAGGGYEQYF.

The V gene is TRBV4-1, the J gene TRBJ2-3; 11 positions match TRBD2. The CDR3 loop spans 18 amino acids. CDR1 MGHRA and CDR2 YSYEKL come from the germline V gene. V shed 0 bases, J shed 6 bases, and the junction held 11 bases outside the gene matches. CDR3 in amino acids: CASSQDPPSSGRGDTQYF. For the CDR3, the DNA is TGCGCCAGCAGCCAAGATCCCCCGAGTAGCGGGAGGGGGGATACGCAGTATTTT.

The rearrangement uses TRBV10-2 and TRBJ1-1; TRBD1 is a possible D gene (5 bases). This CDR3 is built from 12 residues. V lost 2 bases and J 7 bases, leaving 8 bases between the germline ends. Germline V gene sequence: CDR1 WSHSY, CDR2 SAAADI. The CDR3 bases are TGCGCCAGCAGTGAGGACAGTTATGAAGCTTTCTTT. It translates to CASSEDSYEAFF.

The CDR3 DNA sequence: TGTGCCAGTAGTCCGACAGTTAACACTGAAGCTTTCTTT. Its translation is CASSPTVNTEAFF. The chain combines TRBV19 with TRBJ1-1, with D maybe TRBD1 (5 bases). V dropped 5 bases and J dropped 2 bases, with 9 bases sitting between them. This CDR3 is built from 13 residues. Germline CDR1 is LNHDA and CDR2 is SQIVND (reference sequence).

J is TRBJ2-2 and V is TRBV5-1, with TRBD1 identical over 7 bases. V dropped 7 bases and J dropped 0; count of bases not matched to a gene: 6. CDR1 is SGHRS and CDR2 is YFSETQ in the germline V gene. The CDR3 is 15 amino acids. The CDR3 loop reads CASVLGTANTGELFF. The CDR3 coding sequence is TGCGCCAGCGTCTTAGGGACAGCGAACACCGGGGAGCTGTTTTTT.

The gene calls are TRBV5-1 and TRBJ2-5; D is unclear. The germline CDR1 and CDR2 sequences are SGHRS and YFSETQ. There are 16 residues in the CDR3. The V end was cut by 7 bases, the J end by 0 bases, with 19 bases between. CDR3 loop: CASPPQTHSDQETQYF. The CDR3 region has the DNA TGCGCCAGCCCGCCCCAGACCCATTCAGACCAAGAGACCCAGTACTTC. The variable domain in full, with the rest retrieved from reference TRBV5-1 and TRBJ2-5, is KAGVTQTPRYLIKTRGQQVTLSCSPISGHRSVSWYQQTPGQGLQFLFEYFSETQRNKGNFPGRFSGRQFSNSRSEMNVSTLELGDSALYLCASPPQTHSDQETQYFGPGTRLLVL.

The rearrangement uses TRBV4-1 and TRBJ1-3; possibly TRBD1 for D (6 bases). Germline V gene data show CDR1 as MGHRA and CDR2 as YSYEKL. The CDR3 length is 13 residues. Trimming took off 1 base at V and 10 bases at J, with 11 bases between the two ends. The CDR3 sequence: CASSQGRQGTIYF. CDR3 sequence (DNA): TGCGCCAGCAGCCAAGGGAGGCAGGGGACCATATATTTT.

For this clone: At the DNA level, this CDR3 is encoded by other sequences in the same sample as well. J is TRBJ2-7 and V is TRBV18; tentatively, D is TRBD1 (5 bases). From germline, CDR1 is KGHSH and CDR2 LQKENI. V was clipped by 0 bases and J by 7 bases, with 10 bases between them. The CDR3 contains 13 residues. CDR3 in DNA: TGTGCCAGCTCACCACCACTCAGGGTAGAGCAGTACTTC. Translating it yields CASSPPLRVEQYF. The full variable domain, its missing parts supplied by reference TRBV18 and TRBJ2-7, is NAGVMQNPRHLVRRRGQEARLRCSPMKGHSHVYWYRQLPEEGLKFMVYLQKENIIDESGMPKERFSAEFPKEGPSILRIQQVVRGDSAAYFCASSPPLRVEQYFGPGTRLTVT.

The rearrangement joins TRBV6-1 to TRBJ1-1; the D gene is possibly TRBD1 (5 bases). V was pared by 4 bases and J by 1 base, with 10 bases between. CDR1 MNHNS and CDR2 SASEGT come from the germline V gene. The CDR3 is 14 residues long. The CDR3 loop is CASSGWDGNTEAFF. CDR3 bases: TGTGCCAGCAGTGGGTGGGACGGGAACACTGAAGCTTTCTTT.

The chain joins TRBV5-1 to TRBJ2-3; 12 bases line up with TRBD2. The CDR3 length is 16 residues. Unmatched junction bases numbered 3, after V lost 4 bases and J lost 0 bases. The germline CDR1 and CDR2 sequences are SGHRS and YFSETQ. This CDR3 reads CASSLAGGSSTDTQYF. The CDR3 bases are TGCGCCAGCAGCCTAGCGGGAGGGTCTAGCACAGATACGCAGTATTTT.

The chain has TRBV18 and TRBJ2-2; possible D gene TRBD1, 6 bases. Per the germline V gene, CDR1 is KGHSH and CDR2 is LQKENI. The V gene lost 1 base and the J gene lost 4 bases, with 13 bases spanning the gap. This CDR3 contains 16 residues. This CDR3 reads CASSPRTGISTGELFF. CDR3 DNA sequence: TGTGCCAGCTCACCACGAACAGGGATTAGCACCGGGGAGCTGTTTTTT.

The chain joins TRBV30 to TRBJ2-3; 12 bases map to TRBD2. The junction had 6 bases not matched to a gene; V was cut back by 2 bases and J by 9 bases. The CDR3 sequence is 14 residues long. Per the germline V gene, CDR1 is GTSNPN and CDR2 is SVGIG (reference sequence). DNA of the CDR3: TGTGCCTGGAGTTCTAGCGGGAGGGCCTGGACGCAGTATTTT. Protein sequence: CAWSSSGRAWTQYF.

The chain uses TRBV7-2 and TRBJ2-3, with unresolved D. The CDR3 consists of 14 residues. CDR1 and CDR2 (germline): SGHTA, FQGNSA. V was clipped by 3 bases and J by 3 bases, with 10 bases between them. CDR3 loop: CASSFLAGTDTQYF. The CDR3 DNA reads TGTGCCAGCAGCTTCCTCGCTGGAACAGATACGCAGTATTTT.

This clone was counted between two and nine times. This chain uses TRBV18 with TRBJ1-5; 7 bases map to TRBD1. Germline loops: CDR1 KGHSH, CDR2 LQKENI. The CDR3 runs 13 residues. V shed 4 bases and J 5 bases; nucleotides not matched to a gene: 2. The CDR3 DNA is TGTGCCAGCTCACACGGGACAGATCAGCCCCAGCATTTT. This encodes CASSHGTDQPQHF.

The V gene is TRBV2, the J gene TRBJ2-1; D unclear. CDR1 is SNHLY and CDR2 is FYNNEI in the germline V gene. The ends were cut back, 6 bases at V and 5 bases at J, with 8 bases in the middle. The CDR3 covers 12 residues. The chain's CDR3 is CASSRSHNEQFF. As DNA, the CDR3 is TGTGCCAGCAGCCGGTCGCACAATGAGCAGTTCTTC.

The chain combines TRBV6-5 with TRBJ1-2, with D possibly being TRBD1 (6 bases). There are 14 residues in the CDR3. CDR1 is MNHEY and CDR2 is SVGAGI in the germline V gene. Between the trimmed V and J ends, which lost 4 bases and 5 bases, there was a span of 14 bases. This CDR3 reads CASSSSRGPYGYTF. Written as DNA, the CDR3 is TGTGCCAGCAGTTCATCCAGGGGCCCTTATGGCTACACCTTC.

The rearrangement uses TRBV2 and TRBJ2-5, with D maybe TRBD2 (5 bases). The ends were cut back, 9 bases at V and 7 bases at J, with 18 bases in the middle. CDR1 is SNHLY and CDR2 is FYNNEI in the germline V gene. CDR3 size: 13 residues. CDR3 nucleotide sequence: TGTGCCAGTGGTTCCACGTCCCGGGGGACCCAGTACTTC. This translates into CASGSTSRGTQYF.

The chain employs TRBV30 and TRBJ1-5; no firm D call. The CDR3 is 15 amino acids. CDR1 GTSNPN and CDR2 SVGIG come from the germline V gene (reference sequence). Trimming cost V 2 bases and J 5 bases, with 16 bases left between them. The CDR3 region has the DNA TGTGCCTGGAGTATATTGGGCAGTGACTATCAGCCCCAGCATTTT. This gives the protein CAWSILGSDYQPQHF.

V gene TRBV19 combines with J gene TRBJ2-3; D gene unclear. Germline loops: CDR1 LNHDA, CDR2 SQIVND (reference sequence). The CDR3 sequence is 16 residues long. V was clipped by 3 bases and J by 10 bases, with 23 bases between them. The CDR3 region is CASSMGSADQFKAQYF. The CDR3 nucleotides are TGTGCCAGTAGTATGGGCTCTGCGGACCAGTTTAAGGCGCAGTATTTT. Supplemented by reference TRBV19 and TRBJ2-3, the full variable domain reads DGGITQSPKYLFRKEGQNVTLSCEQNLNHDAMYWYRQDPGQGLRLIYYSQIVNDFQKGDIAEGYSVSREKKESFPLTVTSAQKNPTAFYLCASSMGSADQFKAQYFGPGTRLTVL.

This sequence joins TRBV14 and TRBJ1-4; D might be TRBD1 (5 bases). The CDR3 runs 17 residues. Germline V gives CDR1 SGHDN, CDR2 FVKESK. V was trimmed by 2 bases and J by 3 bases, leaving 16 bases between them. The CDR3 sequence is CASSQFQGWSANEKLFF. The DNA for the CDR3 is TGTGCCAGCAGCCAATTCCAGGGATGGTCAGCTAATGAAAAACTGTTTTTT.

The chain has TRBV6-1 and TRBJ2-5; possibly TRBD1 or TRBD2 for D (6 bases each). This CDR3 is built from 16 residues. V was cut by 2 bases and J by 5 bases, with 18 bases left in between. Germline V lookup: CDR1 MNHNS, CDR2 SASEGT. The CDR3 DNA is TGTGCCAGCAGTGAATTTCTAGGGGGGCGCGGGGAGACCCAGTACTTC. Its translation: CASSEFLGGRGETQYF.

This CDR3 is CASSLTQGYNTEAFF. The CDR3, as DNA: TGTGCCAGCAGCCTAACACAGGGTTATAACACTGAAGCTTTCTTT. This chain joins TRBV9 and TRBJ1-1; TRBD1 might be the D (6 bases). The CDR3 runs to 15 residues. CDR1 SGDLS and CDR2 YYNGEE come from the germline V gene. The V end was cut by 4 bases, the J end by 2 bases, with 15 bases between.

The chain has TRBV4-2 and TRBJ2-7; TRBD2 agrees at 11 bases. From germline, CDR1 is LGHNA and CDR2 YNFKEQ. The junction had 8 bases not matched to a gene; V was cut back by 1 base and J by 0 bases. The CDR3 totals 18 residues. CDR3 nucleotide sequence: TGTGCCAGCAGCCAAGGACGTCCGGGGACTAGCGGCTCCTACGAGCAGTACTTC. This codes for CASSQGRPGTSGSYEQYF.

This sequence joins TRBV6-1 and TRBJ2-5; tentative D call: TRBD1 (5 bases). V gave up 6 bases and J gave up 5 bases, with 10 bases separating them. There are 12 residues in the CDR3. Germline values: CDR1 MNHNS, CDR2 SASEGT. The CDR3 DNA reads TGTGCCAGCAGCCTTCAGGGTGAGACCCAGTACTTC. Translation: CASSLQGETQYF.

The rearrangement links TRBV5-4 to TRBJ2-7; 7 bases agree with TRBD1. J gave up 2 bases and V 4 bases, and 6 bases lay outside the gene matches. CDR1 and CDR2 (germline): SGHNT, YYREEE (reference sequence). The CDR3 has 14 amino acids. CDR3 region: CASSPVQGTYEQYF. For the CDR3, the DNA is TGTGCCAGCAGCCCGGTACAGGGGACCTACGAGCAGTACTTC.

V gene TRBV4-2 combines with J gene TRBJ1-5; D might be TRBD1 (6 bases). Germline CDR1 and CDR2: LGHNA and YNFKEQ. V was trimmed by 0 bases and J by 14 bases, leaving 14 bases between them. The CDR3 is made up of 13 amino acids. Written as DNA, the CDR3 is TGTGCCAGCAGCCAAGATCTTTGGGACAACAAGCATTTT. This codes for CASSQDLWDNKHF.

The sample holds a few counts of this clone. This chain uses TRBV11-2 with TRBJ2-7, with D perhaps given as TRBD1 or TRBD2 (5 bases each). This CDR3 contains 13 residues. In germline, CDR1 is SGHAT, CDR2 FQNNGV. The V end was cut by 0 bases, the J end by 2 bases, with 5 bases between. Written as DNA, the CDR3 is TGTGCCAGCAGCTTAGAGGGGGCCTACGAGCAGTACTTC. Its protein is CASSLEGAYEQYF.

This clone was counted once. The chain is built from TRBV5-4 and TRBJ2-7; D is unresolved. V shed 1 base and J shed 1 base, with 12 bases lying between them. Germline V CDR1 and CDR2: SGHNT, YYREEE (reference sequence). The CDR3 extends over 15 amino acids. CDR3 protein: CASSLTGRKSYEQYF. CDR3 sequence (DNA): TGTGCCAGCAGCTTGACCGGACGGAAATCCTACGAGCAGTACTTC.

The chain carries TRBV30 and TRBJ2-3; D call uncertain. CDR3 length: 11 residues. Germline V gives CDR1 GTSNPN, CDR2 SVGIG (reference sequence). Trimming removed 5 bases at V and 2 bases at J, with 5 bases between. The chain's CDR3 is CAWDHTDTQYF. The DNA for the CDR3 is TGTGCCTGGGACCACACAGATACGCAGTATTTT.

This chain joins TRBV5-1 and TRBJ1-1; maybe TRBD1 (5 bases). Per germline, CDR1 SGHRS and CDR2 YFSETQ. Trimming stripped 0 bases from V and 3 bases from J, with 12 bases between. The CDR3 runs 15 residues. This chain's CDR3 is CASSLEGAGDTEAFF. As DNA, the CDR3 is TGCGCCAGCAGCTTGGAAGGGGCGGGGGACACTGAAGCTTTCTTT.

This chain joins TRBV5-8 and TRBJ1-4, with 7 nucleotides matching TRBD1. The ends lost 3 bases at V and 5 bases at J; junction bases unmatched: 4. This CDR3 has 14 residues. CDR1 and CDR2 (germline): SGHTS, YDEGEE. As DNA, the CDR3 is TGTGCCAGCAGCTGGGACAGTCTGAATGAAAAACTGTTTTTT. It codes for CASSWDSLNEKLFF.

This clone showed up just once. The chain couples TRBV5-1 to TRBJ2-3, with 7 bases lining up with TRBD2. Germline-derived CDR1 and CDR2 are SGHRS and YFSETQ. V was clipped by 5 bases and J by 2 bases; unmatched bases: 5. This CDR3 is 14 amino acids long. The CDR3 nucleotides read TGCGCCAGCAGGACGGGGGGATCCACAGATACGCAGTATTTT. It encodes CASRTGGSTDTQYF.